This T cell receptor (beta chain) was identified during a study of blood T cells in healthy people across ages. It was with a sample-barcoded 5' primer and a J-beta primer mix that a second PCR of roughly 7 to 12 cycles was run. Via MiXCR, TCRdb re-called the 5' RACE reads, giving one row per CDR3 protein. This sample has approximately 940,000 distinct CDR3 sequences, with around 46% found just once. The CDR3 consists of 16 residues. With 5 bases removed from V and 3 bases from J, the gap between germline ends came to 17 bases. CDR1 is SGHNT and CDR2 is YENEEA in the germline V gene. The clonotype was recovered from a man aged 30 to 39 in good health. Sequencing was carried out using blood. The J gene is TRBJ2-4, the V gene TRBV11-3; a weak D match, TRBD2 (5 bases). The CDR3 nucleotides read TGTGCCAGCAGCCCGGGGATCAAAATGGGCAAAAACATTCAGTACTTC. Encoded protein: CASSPGIKMGKNIQYF.